This TCR beta chain derives from a study of technical replicates of blood from a handful of donors. The CDR3 sequence is 15 residues long. Trimming left V 7 bases short and J 5 bases short, with 20 bases between. CDR1 is SGHVS and CDR2 is FNYEAQ in the germline V gene. Clones were sequenced by immunoSEQ multiplex PCR, and TCRdb holds only the in-frame ones, with some missing. This table holds some 60,000 clones, under 90% found once. The chain uses TRBV7-6 and TRBJ2-5, with D possibly matching TRBD2 (6 bases). The receptor was isolated from a human donor in good health. Some clones in this sample may be carry-over from other donors' samples. Sample: PBMCs. CDR3 DNA sequence: TGTGCCAGCATCGGCAGGCTAGCGTTGGATGAGACCCAGTACTTC. Its translation is CASIGRLALDETQYF.